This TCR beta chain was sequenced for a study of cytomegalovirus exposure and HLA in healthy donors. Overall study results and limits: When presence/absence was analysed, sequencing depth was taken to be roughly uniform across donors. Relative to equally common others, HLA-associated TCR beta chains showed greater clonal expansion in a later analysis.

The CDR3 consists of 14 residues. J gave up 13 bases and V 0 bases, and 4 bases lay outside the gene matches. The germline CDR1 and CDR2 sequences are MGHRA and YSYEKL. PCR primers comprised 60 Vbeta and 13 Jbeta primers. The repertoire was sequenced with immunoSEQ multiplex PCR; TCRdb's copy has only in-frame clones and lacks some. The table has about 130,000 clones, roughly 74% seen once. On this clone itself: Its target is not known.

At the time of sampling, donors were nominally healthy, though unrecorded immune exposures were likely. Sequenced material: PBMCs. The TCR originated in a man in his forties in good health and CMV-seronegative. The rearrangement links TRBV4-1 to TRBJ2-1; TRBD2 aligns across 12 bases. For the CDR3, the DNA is TGCGCCAGCAGCCAAGATCCTAGCGGGAGGGGCCAGTTCTTC. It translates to CASSQDPSGRGQFF.